This T cell receptor (beta chain) appears in the sequencing data of a study of CD8 T cells in ankylosing spondylitis (dated by TCRdb to the late 2010s). A note on the overall study: The study profiled T cell receptor beta repertoires in healthy donors and ankylosing spondylitis patients to find disease-linked TCR variants. The full study cohort was made up of 25 ankylosing spondylitis patients and over 90 healthy donors. Peripheral blood was sampled, and synovial fluid was additionally collected from ankylosing spondylitis patients.

From the germline V gene, CDR1 is MNHEY and CDR2 is SVGAGI. Including the terminal cysteine and phenylalanine, the CDR3 comprises 16 residues. Only the CDR3 part of the read is kept: 48 bases, read in frame from the first base. Trimming accounts for 0 bases at V and 3 bases at J, while the number of junction bases matched to no gene is 5. On the study overall, not on this receptor specifically: A TCR beta motif of seven or eight highly homologous amino acid variants appeared characteristic of blood from ankylosing spondylitis patients. A CD8+ phenotype was shown by the disease-linked clones, which were found at relatively low frequencies in peripheral blood. The disease-linked clones were reported as significantly enriched in matched synovial fluid samples from ankylosing spondylitis patients. Some motif variants had previously been reported in the synovial fluid and blood of reactive arthritis patients, which suggests shared mechanisms of disease initiation.

Instrument on record: Illumina HiSeq 2500. Quantitative 5'-RACE with molecular barcodes was the method used to prepare the TCR beta libraries. In the source study's methods: Disease-linked TCR variants were identified with a new computational method built on a probabilistic model of VDJ rearrangement. TCRdb itself trimmed the public reads at Q25 with fastp, ran MiXCR and retained productive beta chains. Every CDR3 protein is listed once, alongside the most common genes and DNA of its rows. The V and J calls and clone size are TCRdb's, not the authors'. The sample table contains about 140,000 distinct CDR3 sequences; only one count was recorded for 8% to 9% of them. The ten largest clones take up 7.3% of the sample. This clonotype was counted ten times or more. There is no known antigen for this receptor. Nothing much larger sits one base from this clone, and base qualities are not available. Synovial fluid samples were paired with blood samples taken from the same ankylosing spondylitis patients.

Material for sequencing was synovial fluid, either unsorted or a sorted T cell fraction (not recorded which). The chain couples TRBV6-5 to TRBJ1-3; TRBD1 lines up with 7 middle nucleotides. The source of this sequence is a male donor with ankylosing spondylitis. The CDR3 loop reads CASSYSAGTVGNTIYF. The DNA is as follows: TGTGCCAGCAGTTACTCTGCCGGGACAGTTGGAAACACCATATATTTT.